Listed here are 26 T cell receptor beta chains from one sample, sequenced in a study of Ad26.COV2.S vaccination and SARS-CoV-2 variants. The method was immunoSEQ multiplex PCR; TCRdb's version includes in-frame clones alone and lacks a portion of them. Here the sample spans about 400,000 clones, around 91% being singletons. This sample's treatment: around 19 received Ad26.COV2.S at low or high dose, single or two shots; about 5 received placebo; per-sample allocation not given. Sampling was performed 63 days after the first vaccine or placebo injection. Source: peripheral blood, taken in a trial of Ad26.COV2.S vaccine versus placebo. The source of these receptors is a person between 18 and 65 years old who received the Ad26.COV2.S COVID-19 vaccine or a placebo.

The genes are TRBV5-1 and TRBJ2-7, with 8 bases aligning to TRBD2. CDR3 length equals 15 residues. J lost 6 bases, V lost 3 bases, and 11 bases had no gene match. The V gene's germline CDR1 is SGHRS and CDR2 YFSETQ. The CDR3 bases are TGCGCCAGCAGCTCGGATCCGGGACTAGTCTCCGAGCAGTACTTC. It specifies CASSSDPGLVSEQYF.

This CDR3 reads CASSPGMRRPNEQFF. In DNA form, the CDR3 reads TGTGCCAGCTCACCCGGGATGCGGAGACCCAATGAGCAGTTCTTC. This sequence joins TRBV18 and TRBJ2-1; TRBD2 might be the D (5 bases). Per germline, CDR1 KGHSH and CDR2 LQKENI. V was clipped by 3 bases and J by 6 bases, with 15 bases between them. This CDR3 has 15 amino acids.

The CDR3 bases are TGTGCCAGCAGTTTGGTAGCGGGAGCCCTCGCGCAGTATTTT. This sequence encodes CASSLVAGALAQYF. V usage is TRBV27 and J usage is TRBJ2-3; 9 bases are shared with TRBD2. The V gene's germline CDR1 is MNHEY and CDR2 SMNVEV (reference sequence). J gave up 10 bases and V 3 bases, and 8 bases lay outside the gene matches. This CDR3 region has 14 residues.

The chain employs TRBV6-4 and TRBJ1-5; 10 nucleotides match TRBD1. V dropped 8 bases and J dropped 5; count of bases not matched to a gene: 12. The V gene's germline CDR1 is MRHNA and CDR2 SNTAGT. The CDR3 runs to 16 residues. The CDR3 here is CASGRPGTGVYQPQHF. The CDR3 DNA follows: TGTGCCAGCGGACGGCCCGGGACAGGGGTATATCAGCCCCAGCATTTT.

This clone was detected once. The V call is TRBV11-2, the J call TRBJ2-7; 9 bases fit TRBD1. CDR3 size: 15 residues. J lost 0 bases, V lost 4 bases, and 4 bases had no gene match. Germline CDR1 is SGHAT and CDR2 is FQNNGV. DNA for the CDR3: TGTGCCAGCAGCTCTGGGACAGGGAGCTCCTACGAGCAGTACTTC. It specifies CASSSGTGSSYEQYF.

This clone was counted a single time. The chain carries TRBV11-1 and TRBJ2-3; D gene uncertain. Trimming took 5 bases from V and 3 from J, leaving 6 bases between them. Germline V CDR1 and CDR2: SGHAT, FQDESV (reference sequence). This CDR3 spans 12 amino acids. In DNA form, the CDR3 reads TGTGCCAGCAGCGCAAGAACAGATACGCAGTATTTT. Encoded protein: CASSARTDTQYF.

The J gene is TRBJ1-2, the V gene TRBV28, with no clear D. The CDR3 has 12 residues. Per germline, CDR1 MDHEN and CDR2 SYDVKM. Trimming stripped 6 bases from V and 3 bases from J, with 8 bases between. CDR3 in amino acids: CASSPSYYGYTF. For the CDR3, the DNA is TGTGCCAGCAGCCCCTCATACTATGGCTACACCTTC.

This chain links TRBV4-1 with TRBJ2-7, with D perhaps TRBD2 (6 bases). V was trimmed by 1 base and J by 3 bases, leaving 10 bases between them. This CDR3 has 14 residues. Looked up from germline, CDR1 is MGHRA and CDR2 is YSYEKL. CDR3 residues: CASSQGGVSYEQYF. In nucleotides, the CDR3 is TGCGCCAGCAGCCAAGGGGGGGTTAGCTACGAGCAGTACTTC.

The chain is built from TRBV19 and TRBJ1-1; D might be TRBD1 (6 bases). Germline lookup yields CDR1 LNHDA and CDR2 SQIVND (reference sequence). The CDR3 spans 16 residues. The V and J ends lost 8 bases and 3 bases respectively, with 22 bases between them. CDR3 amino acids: CASARAGPSGDTEAFF. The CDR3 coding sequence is TGTGCCAGTGCTCGCGCTGGGCCTTCAGGGGACACTGAAGCTTTCTTT.

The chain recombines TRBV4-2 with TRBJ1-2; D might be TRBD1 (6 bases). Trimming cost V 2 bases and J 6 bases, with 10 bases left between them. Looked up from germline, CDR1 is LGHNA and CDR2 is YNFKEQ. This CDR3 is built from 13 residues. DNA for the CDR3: TGTGCCAGCAGCCAAAACAGGGCTAATGGCTACACCTTC. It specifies CASSQNRANGYTF.

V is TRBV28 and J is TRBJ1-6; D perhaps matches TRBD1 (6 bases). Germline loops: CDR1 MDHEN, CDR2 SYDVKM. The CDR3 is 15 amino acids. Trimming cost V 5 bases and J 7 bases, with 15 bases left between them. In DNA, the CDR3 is TGTGCCAGCAGTATTGGGGGACAAAGAAATTCACCCCTCCACTTT. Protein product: CASSIGGQRNSPLHF.

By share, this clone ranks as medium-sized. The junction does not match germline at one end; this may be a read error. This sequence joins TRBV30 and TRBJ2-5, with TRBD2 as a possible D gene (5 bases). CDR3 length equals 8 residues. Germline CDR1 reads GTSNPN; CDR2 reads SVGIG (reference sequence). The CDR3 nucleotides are TGTGCCTGGAGTGAGCGGAACTTC. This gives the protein CAWSERNF.

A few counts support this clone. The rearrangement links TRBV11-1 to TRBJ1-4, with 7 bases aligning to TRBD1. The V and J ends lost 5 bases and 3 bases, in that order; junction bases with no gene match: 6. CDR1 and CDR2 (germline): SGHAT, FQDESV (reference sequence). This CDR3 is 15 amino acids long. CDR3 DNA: TGTGCCAGCAGCGTGTCCGGGACAGCTAATGAAAAACTGTTTTTT. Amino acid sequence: CASSVSGTANEKLFF.

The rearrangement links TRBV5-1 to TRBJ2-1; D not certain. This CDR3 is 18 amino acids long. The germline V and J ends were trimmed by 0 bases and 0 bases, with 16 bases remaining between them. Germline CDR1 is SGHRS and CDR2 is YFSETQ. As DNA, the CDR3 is TGCGCCAGCAGCTTGGCAAGTCTAGAAGAGAGCTCCTACAATGAGCAGTTCTTC. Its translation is CASSLASLEESSYNEQFF.

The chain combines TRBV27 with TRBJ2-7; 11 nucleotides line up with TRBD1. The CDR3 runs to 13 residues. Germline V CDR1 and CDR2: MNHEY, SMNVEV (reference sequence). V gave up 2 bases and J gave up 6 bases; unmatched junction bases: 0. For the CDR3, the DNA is TGTGCCAGCAGTTTAGGGACAGGGGGCGAGCAGTACTTC. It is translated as CASSLGTGGEQYF.

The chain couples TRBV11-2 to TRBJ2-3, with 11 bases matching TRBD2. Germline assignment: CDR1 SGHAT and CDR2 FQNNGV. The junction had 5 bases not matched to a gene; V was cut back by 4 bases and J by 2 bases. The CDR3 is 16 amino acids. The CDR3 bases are TGTGCCAGCAGCTCGGGACTAGCGGCCTTCACAGATACGCAGTATTTT. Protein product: CASSSGLAAFTDTQYF. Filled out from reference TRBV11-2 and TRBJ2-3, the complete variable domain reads EAGVAQSPRYKIIEKRQSVAFWCNPISGHATLYWYQQILGQGPKLLIQFQNNGVVDDSQLPKDRFSAERLKGVDSTLKIQPAKLEDSAVYLCASSSGLAAFTDTQYFGPGTRLTVL.

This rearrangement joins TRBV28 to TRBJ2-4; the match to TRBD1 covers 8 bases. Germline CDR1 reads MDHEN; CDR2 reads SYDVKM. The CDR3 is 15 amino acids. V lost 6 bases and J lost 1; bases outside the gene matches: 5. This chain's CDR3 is CASSWTGRAKNIQYF. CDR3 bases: TGTGCCAGCAGCTGGACAGGGAGGGCCAAAAACATTCAGTACTTC.

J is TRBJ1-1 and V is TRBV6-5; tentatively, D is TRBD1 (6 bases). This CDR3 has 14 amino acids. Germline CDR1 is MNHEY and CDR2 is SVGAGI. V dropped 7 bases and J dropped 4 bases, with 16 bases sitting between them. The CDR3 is CASIPQGWGTEAFF. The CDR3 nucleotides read TGTGCCAGCATCCCCCAGGGGTGGGGCACTGAAGCTTTCTTT.

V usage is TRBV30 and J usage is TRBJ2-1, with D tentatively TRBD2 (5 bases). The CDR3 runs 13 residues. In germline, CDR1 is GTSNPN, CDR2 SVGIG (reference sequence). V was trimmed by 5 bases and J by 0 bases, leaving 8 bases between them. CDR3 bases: TGTGCCTGGTCCGGGAACTCCTACAATGAGCAGTTCTTC. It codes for CAWSGNSYNEQFF. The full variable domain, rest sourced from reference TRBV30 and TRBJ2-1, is SQTIHQWPATLVQPVGSPLSLECTVEGTSNPNLYWYRQAAGRGLQLLFYSVGIGQISSEVPQNLSASRPQDRQFILSSKKLLLSDSGFYLCAWSGNSYNEQFFGPGTRLTVL.

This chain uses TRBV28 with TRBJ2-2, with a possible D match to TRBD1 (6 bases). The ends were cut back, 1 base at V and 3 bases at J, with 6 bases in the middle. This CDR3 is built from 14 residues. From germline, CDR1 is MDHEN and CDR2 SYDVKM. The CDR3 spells CASSLSGDTGELFF. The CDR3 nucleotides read TGTGCCAGCAGTTTATCAGGGGACACCGGGGAGCTGTTTTTT.

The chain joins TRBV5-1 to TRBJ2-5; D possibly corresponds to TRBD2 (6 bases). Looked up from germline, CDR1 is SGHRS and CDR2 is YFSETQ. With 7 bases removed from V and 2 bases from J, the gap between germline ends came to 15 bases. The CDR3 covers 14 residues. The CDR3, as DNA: TGCGCCAGCCAGAGGAGGGGAGTACAAGAGACCCAGTACTTC. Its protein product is CASQRRGVQETQYF.

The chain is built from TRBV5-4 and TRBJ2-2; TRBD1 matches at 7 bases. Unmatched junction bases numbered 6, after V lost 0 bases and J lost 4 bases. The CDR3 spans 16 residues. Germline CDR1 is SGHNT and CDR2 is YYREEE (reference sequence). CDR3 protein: CASSLGPGQSTGELFF. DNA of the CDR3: TGTGCCAGCAGCTTGGGGCCGGGACAGAGCACCGGGGAGCTGTTTTTT.

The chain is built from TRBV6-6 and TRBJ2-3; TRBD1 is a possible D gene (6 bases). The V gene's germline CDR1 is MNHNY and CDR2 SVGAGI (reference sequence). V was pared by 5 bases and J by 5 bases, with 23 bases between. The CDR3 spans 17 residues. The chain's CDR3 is CASSLSGGKGRGDTQYF. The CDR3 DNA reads TGTGCCAGCAGTCTCAGTGGGGGCAAAGGCAGGGGAGATACGCAGTATTTT.

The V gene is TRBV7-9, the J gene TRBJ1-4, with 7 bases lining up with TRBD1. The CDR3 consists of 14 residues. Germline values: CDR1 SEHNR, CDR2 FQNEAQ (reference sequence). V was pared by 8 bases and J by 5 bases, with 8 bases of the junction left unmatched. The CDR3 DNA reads TGTGCCAGCCAAAAGGACAGGTTAAATGAAAAACTGTTTTTT. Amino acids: CASQKDRLNEKLFF.

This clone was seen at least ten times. The CDR3, as DNA: TGTGCCAGCAGCTTAGTGACAGATAAAGACACCGGGGAGCTGTTTTTT. Its protein product is CASSLVTDKDTGELFF. The V gene is TRBV11-2, the J gene TRBJ2-2; TRBD1 might be the D (5 bases). V lost 1 base to trimming and J lost 3 bases, with 12 bases between them. This CDR3 region has 16 residues. CDR1 and CDR2 from the germline V gene are SGHAT and FQNNGV.

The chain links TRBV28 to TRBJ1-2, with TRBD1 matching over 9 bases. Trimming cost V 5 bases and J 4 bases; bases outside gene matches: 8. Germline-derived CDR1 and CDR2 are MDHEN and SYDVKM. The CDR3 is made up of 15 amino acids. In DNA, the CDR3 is TGTGCCAGCAGTGTTTGGGACAGGGAGGCCTATGGCTACACCTTC. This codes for CASSVWDREAYGYTF.